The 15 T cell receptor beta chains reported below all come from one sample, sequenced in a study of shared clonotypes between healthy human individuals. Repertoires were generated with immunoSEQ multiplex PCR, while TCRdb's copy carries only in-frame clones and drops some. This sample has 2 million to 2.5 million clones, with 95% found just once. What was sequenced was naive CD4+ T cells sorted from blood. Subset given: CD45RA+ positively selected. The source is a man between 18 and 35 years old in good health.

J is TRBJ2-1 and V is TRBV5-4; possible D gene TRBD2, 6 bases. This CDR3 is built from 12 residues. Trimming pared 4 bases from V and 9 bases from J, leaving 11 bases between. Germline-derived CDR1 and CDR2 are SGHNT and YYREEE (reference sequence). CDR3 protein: CASSRDWIEQFF. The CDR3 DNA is TGTGCCAGCAGCCGGGACTGGATTGAGCAGTTCTTC.

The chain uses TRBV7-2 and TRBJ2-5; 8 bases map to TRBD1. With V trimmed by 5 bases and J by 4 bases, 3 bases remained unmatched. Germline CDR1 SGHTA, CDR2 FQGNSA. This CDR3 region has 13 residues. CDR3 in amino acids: CASSRGQGETQYF. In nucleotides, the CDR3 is TGTGCCAGCAGCCGAGGACAGGGAGAGACCCAGTACTTC.

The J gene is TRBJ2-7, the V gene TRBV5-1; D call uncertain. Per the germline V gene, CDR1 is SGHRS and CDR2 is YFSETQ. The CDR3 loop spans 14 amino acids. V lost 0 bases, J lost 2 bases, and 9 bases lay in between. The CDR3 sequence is CASSLDTSTYEQYF. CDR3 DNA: TGCGCCAGCAGCTTGGACACCTCTACCTACGAGCAGTACTTC.

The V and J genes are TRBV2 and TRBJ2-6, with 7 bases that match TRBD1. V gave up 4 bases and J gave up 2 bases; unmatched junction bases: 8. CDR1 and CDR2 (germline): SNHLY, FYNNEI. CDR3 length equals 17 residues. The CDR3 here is CASSGGTGATGANVLTF. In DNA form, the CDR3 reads TGTGCCAGCAGTGGGGGAACAGGGGCAACTGGGGCCAACGTCCTGACTTTC.

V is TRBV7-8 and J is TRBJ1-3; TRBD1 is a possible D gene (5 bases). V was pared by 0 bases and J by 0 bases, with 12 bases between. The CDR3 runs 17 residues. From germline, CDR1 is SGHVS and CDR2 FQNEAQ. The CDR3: CASSLAPPGSSGNTIYF. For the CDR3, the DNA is TGTGCCAGCAGCTTAGCCCCGCCAGGGAGCTCTGGAAACACCATATATTTT.

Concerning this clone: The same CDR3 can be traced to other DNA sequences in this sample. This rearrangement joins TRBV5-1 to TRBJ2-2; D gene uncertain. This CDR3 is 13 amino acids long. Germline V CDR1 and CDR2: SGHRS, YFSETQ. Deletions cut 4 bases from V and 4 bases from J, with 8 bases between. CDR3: CASSPRVTGELFF. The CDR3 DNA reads TGCGCCAGCAGCCCCCGTGTCACCGGGGAGCTGTTTTTT.

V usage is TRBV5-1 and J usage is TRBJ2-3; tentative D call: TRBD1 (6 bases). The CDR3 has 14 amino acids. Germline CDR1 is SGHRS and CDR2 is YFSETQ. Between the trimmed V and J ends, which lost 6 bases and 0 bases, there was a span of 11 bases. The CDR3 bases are TGCGCCAGCACGCCAGGGGCTAGCACAGATACGCAGTATTTT. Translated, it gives CASTPGASTDTQYF.

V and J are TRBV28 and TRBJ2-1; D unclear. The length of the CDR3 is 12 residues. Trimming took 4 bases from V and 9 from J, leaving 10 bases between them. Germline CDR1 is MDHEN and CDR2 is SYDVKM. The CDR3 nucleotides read TGTGCCAGCAGTTCCGCTGTGGGTGAGCAGTTCTTC. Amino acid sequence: CASSSAVGEQFF.

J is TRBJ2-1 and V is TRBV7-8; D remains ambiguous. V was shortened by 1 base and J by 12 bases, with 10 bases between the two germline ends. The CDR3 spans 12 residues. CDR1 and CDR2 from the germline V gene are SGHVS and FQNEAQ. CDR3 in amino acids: CASSLVTAGQFF. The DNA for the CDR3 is TGTGCCAGCAGCTTAGTGACGGCCGGGCAGTTCTTC.

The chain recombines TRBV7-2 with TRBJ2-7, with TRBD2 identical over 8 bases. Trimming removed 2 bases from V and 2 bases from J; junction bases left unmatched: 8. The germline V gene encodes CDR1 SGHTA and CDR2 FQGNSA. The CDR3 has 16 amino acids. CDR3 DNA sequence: TGTGCCAGCAGCTTAATGACGGGACTAGGAACCTACGAGCAGTACTTC. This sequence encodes CASSLMTGLGTYEQYF. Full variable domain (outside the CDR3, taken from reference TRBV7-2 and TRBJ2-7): GAGVSQSPSNKVTEKGKDVELRCDPISGHTALYWYRQSLGQGLEFLIYFQGNSAPDKSGLPSDRFSAERTGGSVSTLTIQRTQQEDSAVYLCASSLMTGLGTYEQYFGPGTRLTVT.

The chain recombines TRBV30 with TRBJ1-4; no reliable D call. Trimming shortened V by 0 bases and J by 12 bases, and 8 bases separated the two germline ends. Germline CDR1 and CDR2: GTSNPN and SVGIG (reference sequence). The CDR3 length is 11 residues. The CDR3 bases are TGTGCCTGGAGTGTAGGGCGGGAACTGTTTTTT. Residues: CAWSVGRELFF.

CDR3 residues: CASSGQSDRGYEQYF. CDR3 DNA: TGTGCCAGCAGCGGCCAATCTGACAGGGGGTACGAGCAGTACTTC. J is TRBJ2-7 and V is TRBV5-4, with 9 bases fitting TRBD1. With 4 bases clipped from V and 4 bases from J, the junction kept 9 bases outside the gene matches. The CDR3 contains 15 residues. The germline gives CDR1 SGHNT, CDR2 YYREEE (reference sequence).

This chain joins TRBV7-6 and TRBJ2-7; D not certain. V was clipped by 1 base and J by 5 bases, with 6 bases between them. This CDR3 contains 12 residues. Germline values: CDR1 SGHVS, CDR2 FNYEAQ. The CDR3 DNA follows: TGTGCCAGCAGCTTAGGGGTGAACGAGCAGTACTTC. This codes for CASSLGVNEQYF.

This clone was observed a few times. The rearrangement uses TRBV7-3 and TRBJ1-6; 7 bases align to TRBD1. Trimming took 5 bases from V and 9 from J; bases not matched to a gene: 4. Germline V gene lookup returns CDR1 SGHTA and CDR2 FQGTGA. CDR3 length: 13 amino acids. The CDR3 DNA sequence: TGTGCCAGCAGCCCGGGACAGTTTTCACCCCTCCACTTT. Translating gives CASSPGQFSPLHF.

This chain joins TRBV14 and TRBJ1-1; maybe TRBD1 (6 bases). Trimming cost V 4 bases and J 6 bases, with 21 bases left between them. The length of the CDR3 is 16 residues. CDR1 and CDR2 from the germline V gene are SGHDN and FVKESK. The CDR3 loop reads CASSPQGNLWLAEAFF. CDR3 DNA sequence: TGTGCCAGCAGCCCCCAGGGGAATCTCTGGCTTGCTGAAGCTTTCTTT.